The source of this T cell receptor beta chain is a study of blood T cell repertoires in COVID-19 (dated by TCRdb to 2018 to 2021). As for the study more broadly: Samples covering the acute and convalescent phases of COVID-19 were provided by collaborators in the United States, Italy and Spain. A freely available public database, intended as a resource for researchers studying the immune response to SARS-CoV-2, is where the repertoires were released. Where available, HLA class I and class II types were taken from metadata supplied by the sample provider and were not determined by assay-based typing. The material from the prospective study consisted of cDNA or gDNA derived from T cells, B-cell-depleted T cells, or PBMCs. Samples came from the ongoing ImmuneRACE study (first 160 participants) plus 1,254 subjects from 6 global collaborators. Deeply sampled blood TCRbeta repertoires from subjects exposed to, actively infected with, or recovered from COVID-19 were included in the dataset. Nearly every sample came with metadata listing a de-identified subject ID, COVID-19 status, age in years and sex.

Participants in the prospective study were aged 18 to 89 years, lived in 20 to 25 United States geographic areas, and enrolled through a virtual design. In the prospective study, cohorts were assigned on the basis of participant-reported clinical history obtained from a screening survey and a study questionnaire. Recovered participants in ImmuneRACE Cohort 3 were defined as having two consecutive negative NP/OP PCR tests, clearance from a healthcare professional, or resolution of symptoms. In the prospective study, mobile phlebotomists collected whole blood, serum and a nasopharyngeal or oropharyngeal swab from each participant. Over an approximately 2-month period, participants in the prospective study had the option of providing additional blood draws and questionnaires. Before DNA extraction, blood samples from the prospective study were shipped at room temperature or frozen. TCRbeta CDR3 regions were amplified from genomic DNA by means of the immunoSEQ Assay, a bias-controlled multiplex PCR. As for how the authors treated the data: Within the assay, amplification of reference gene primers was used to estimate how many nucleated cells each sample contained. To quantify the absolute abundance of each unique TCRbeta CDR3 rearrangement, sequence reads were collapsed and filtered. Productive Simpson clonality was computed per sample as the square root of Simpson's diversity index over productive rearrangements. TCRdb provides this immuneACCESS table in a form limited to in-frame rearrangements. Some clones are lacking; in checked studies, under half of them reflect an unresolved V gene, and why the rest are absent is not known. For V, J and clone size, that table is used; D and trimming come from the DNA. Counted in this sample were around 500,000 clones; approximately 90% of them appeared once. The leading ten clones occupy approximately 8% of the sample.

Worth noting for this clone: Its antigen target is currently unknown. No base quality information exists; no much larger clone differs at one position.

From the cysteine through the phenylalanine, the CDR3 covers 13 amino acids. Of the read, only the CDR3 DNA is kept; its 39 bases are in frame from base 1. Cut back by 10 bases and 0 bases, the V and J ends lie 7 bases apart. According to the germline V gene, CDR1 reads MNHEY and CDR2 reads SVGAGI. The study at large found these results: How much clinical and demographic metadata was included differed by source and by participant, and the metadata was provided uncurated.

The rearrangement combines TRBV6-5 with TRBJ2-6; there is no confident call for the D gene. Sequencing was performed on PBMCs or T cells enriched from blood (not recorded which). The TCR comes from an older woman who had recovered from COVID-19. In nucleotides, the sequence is TGTGCCACTCAGGTCTCTGGGGCCAACGTCCTGACTTTC. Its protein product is CATQVSGANVLTF.